This TCR beta chain is from a study of post-analysis software for immune sequencing data. General observations from the study: There was significantly lower normalized Chao1 diversity in multiple sclerosis patients than in controls. Compared with controls, patients had more of 4 or 5 TRBV segments, including TRBV5-6, TRBV5-1 and TRBV20-1.

CDR3 length equals 11 residues. In germline, CDR1 is MNHEY, CDR2 SMNVEV (reference sequence). Trimming shortened V by 6 bases and J by 6 bases, and 6 bases separated the two germline ends. This clonotype was counted at least ten times. Its target is not known. Sequencing libraries made from TCR beta cDNA carried unique molecular identifiers. From about 1 to 10 million T cells, 450,000 to 550,000 cDNA molecules were obtained. TCRdb recomputed calls from the PCR reads with MiXCR, one row per CDR3 protein. The data show about 800,000 distinct CDR3 sequences, 30% seen once. The clonotype originates from a girl aged 10-17 years with multiple sclerosis. The chain has TRBV27 and TRBJ2-1; no reliable D call. The specimen was blood. The CDR3 protein is CASSLGNEQFF. CDR3 bases: TGTGCCAGCAGCTTAGGCAATGAGCAGTTCTTC.